The T cell receptor (beta chain) under discussion was sequenced for a study of blood T cell repertoires in COVID-19 (dated by TCRdb to between 2020 and 2021). About the full investigation: Samples covering the acute and convalescent phases of COVID-19 were provided by collaborators in the United States, Italy and Spain. Sample metadata almost always included a de-identified subject ID, COVID-19 status, age in years and sex. Samples were obtained from the ongoing ImmuneRACE study (first 160 participants) and from about 1,300 subjects provided by 6 global collaborators. HLA class I and class II types, where available, came from metadata supplied by the sample provider rather than from assay-based typing. The repertoires were released in a freely available public database meant as a resource for research on the immune response to SARS-CoV-2. The material from the prospective study consisted of cDNA or gDNA derived from T cells, B-cell-depleted T cells, or PBMCs. Deeply sampled blood TCRbeta repertoires from subjects exposed to, actively infected with, or recovered from COVID-19 were included in the dataset.

V loses 4 bases, J loses 0 bases, and the germline ends lie 22 bases apart. Per the germline V gene (reference sequence), LNHDA is the CDR1 and SQIVND is the CDR2. The CDR3 runs 19 residues from the cysteine to the phenylalanine. Left in the record is the CDR3 DNA by itself, 57 bases read in frame from the first base. The immunoSEQ Assay, a bias-controlled multiplex PCR, was used to amplify TCRbeta CDR3 regions from genomic DNA. The source study handled its data this way. Within the assay, amplification of reference gene primers was used to estimate how many nucleated cells each sample contained. Sequence reads were collapsed and filtered to measure the absolute abundance of every unique TCRbeta CDR3 rearrangement. For each sample, productive Simpson clonality was calculated as the square root of Simpson's diversity index over productive rearrangements. Held by TCRdb, this immuneACCESS table contains in-frame sequences only and omits some clones. Under half of the omission traces to an unresolved V gene where checked; the cause of the rest is unknown. Clone size and the V and J calls come from that table; the DNA yielded D and trimming. The sample has some 120,000 clones on record, 85% to 90% of them singletons. Roughly 3.9% of the sample rests with the top ten.

Notes on this clone: The specificity of this receptor is unknown. Per-base qualities were not stored, and no clone one base away is much larger.

Overall study results and their limits: The amount of clinical and demographic metadata varied by source and participant and was provided uncurated.

Each collaborating institution followed its own protocols to collect whole blood in K2EDTA tubes. Collaborator samples were shipped for TCRbeta analysis as frozen whole blood, isolated PBMCs, or DNA extracted from either sample type. The V gene is TRBV19 and the J gene is TRBJ2-4; the D segment could be TRBD1, given 6 matching bases. Material: peripheral blood. The source of this sequence is a man between 60 and 75 years old with acute or convalescent COVID-19. The DNA sequence follows: TGTGCCAGTAGTACCTTCCTGACCCCGGGACACCTAGCCAAAAACATTCAGTACTTC. It translates as CASSTFLTPGHLAKNIQYF.